A selection of T cell receptor beta chains follows, all from one sample in a study of blood T cells in healthy people across ages. MiXCR, applied by TCRdb to the 5' RACE reads, yields one record per CDR3 protein. The data contain hundreds of thousands of distinct CDR3 sequences, approximately 49% of them singletons. Input material: blood. Receptors were obtained from a woman aged 55-70 years in good health. Each CDR3 is given with its conserved first and last residue. D genes are given only for firm matches. Clone size is stated in some rows and not others, as once, few, many or a class when expanded.

abundance: few; d_gene: TRBD1; j_gene: TRBJ1-1; v_gene: TRBV29-1; CDR3aa: CSVDNRYRGSNTEAFF; CDR3nt: TGCAGCGTTGACAACCGCTACAGGGGGTCGAACACTGAAGCTTTCTTT
abundance: .; d_gene: TRBD1; j_gene: TRBJ2-7; v_gene: TRBV6-1; CDR3aa: CASLQGVGSYEQYF; CDR3nt: TGTGCCAGCTTACAGGGGGTCGGCTCCTACGAGCAGTACTTC
abundance: .; d_gene: .; j_gene: TRBJ2-5; v_gene: TRBV7-2; CDR3aa: CASSTPGIPPKTQYF; CDR3nt: TGTGCCAGCAGCACCCCAGGGATACCTCCGAAGACCCAGTACTTC
abundance: once; d_gene: TRBD1; j_gene: TRBJ1-1; v_gene: TRBV14; CDR3aa: CASSQLPGQGSTEAFF; CDR3nt: TGTGCCAGCAGCCAGCTCCCGGGACAGGGGAGCACTGAAGCTTTCTTT
abundance: .; d_gene: .; j_gene: TRBJ2-1; v_gene: TRBV28; CDR3aa: CASSPPGTGSEQFF; CDR3nt: TGTGCCAGCAGCCCACCCGGGACGGGGTCTGAGCAGTTCTTC
abundance: .; d_gene: .; j_gene: TRBJ1-2; v_gene: TRBV28; CDR3aa: CASAGGENYGYTF; CDR3nt: TGTGCCAGCGCGGGGGGAGAGAACTATGGCTACACCTTC
abundance: .; d_gene: TRBD1; j_gene: TRBJ2-7; v_gene: TRBV9; CDR3aa: CASSEWTGGSYNEQYF; CDR3nt: TGTGCCAGCAGCGAATGGACAGGGGGCTCCTACAATGAGCAGTACTTC
abundance: once; d_gene: .; j_gene: TRBJ2-4; v_gene: TRBV6-2/TRBV6-3; CDR3aa: CASSPHTGLAKNIQYF; CDR3nt: TGTGCCAGCAGTCCCCATACGGGATTAGCCAAAAACATTCAGTACTTC
abundance: .; d_gene: .; j_gene: TRBJ2-1; v_gene: TRBV7-3; CDR3aa: CASSKTSGVYNEQFF; CDR3nt: TGTGCCAGCAGCAAGACTAGTGGAGTCTACAATGAGCAGTTCTTC
abundance: .; d_gene: .; j_gene: TRBJ2-3; v_gene: TRBV4-2; CDR3aa: CASSQVEVDTQYF; CDR3nt: TGTGCCAGCAGCCAAGTAGAGGTAGATACGCAGTATTTT
abundance: .; d_gene: TRBD1; j_gene: TRBJ1-2; v_gene: TRBV7-9; CDR3aa: CASIGWDRVSPYGYTF; CDR3nt: TGTGCCAGCATAGGGTGGGACAGGGTTTCTCCCTATGGCTACACCTTC
abundance: few; d_gene: TRBD2; j_gene: TRBJ2-7; v_gene: TRBV7-2; CDR3aa: CASSLSGRKDNEQYF; CDR3nt: TGTGCCAGCAGCTTAAGCGGGAGGAAAGACAATGAGCAGTACTTC
abundance: .; d_gene: .; j_gene: TRBJ1-4; v_gene: TRBV20-1; CDR3aa: CSARDGQGVEKLFF; CDR3nt: TGCAGTGCTAGAGATGGGCAGGGCGTTGAAAAACTGTTTTTT
abundance: .; d_gene: TRBD2; j_gene: TRBJ2-1; v_gene: TRBV20-1; CDR3aa: CSARDGTSGRPEQFF; CDR3nt: TGCAGTGCTAGAGATGGGACGAGCGGGAGGCCAGAGCAGTTCTTC
abundance: .; d_gene: .; j_gene: TRBJ1-2; v_gene: TRBV29-1; CDR3aa: CSAGRQGGGYTF; CDR3nt: TGCAGCGCGGGGCGGCAGGGAGGAGGCTACACCTTC
abundance: many; d_gene: .; j_gene: TRBJ2-7; v_gene: TRBV10-3; CDR3aa: CAISEPYRPSNSYEQYF; CDR3nt: TGTGCCATCAGTGAGCCCTATCGCCCGAGCAACTCCTACGAGCAGTACTTC
abundance: .; d_gene: .; j_gene: TRBJ2-1; v_gene: TRBV7-8; CDR3aa: CASRPSSAYNEQFF; CDR3nt: TGTGCCAGCAGGCCCTCTAGCGCCTACAATGAGCAGTTCTTC
abundance: few; d_gene: .; j_gene: TRBJ1-4; v_gene: TRBV28; CDR3aa: CASSSGTLGEKLFF; CDR3nt: TGTGCCAGCAGTTCCGGGACACTCGGGGAAAAACTGTTTTTT
abundance: .; d_gene: .; j_gene: TRBJ2-1; v_gene: TRBV5-1; CDR3aa: CASSLSSGPGTYNEQFF; CDR3nt: TGCGCCAGCAGCTTGAGTTCGGGGCCAGGGACCTACAATGAGCAGTTCTTC
abundance: .; d_gene: TRBD2; j_gene: TRBJ2-1; v_gene: TRBV6-5; CDR3aa: CASRVLAGVSNEQFF; CDR3nt: TGTGCCAGCAGAGTACTAGCGGGAGTTTCGAATGAGCAGTTCTTC
abundance: .; d_gene: .; j_gene: TRBJ2-5; v_gene: TRBV7-6; CDR3aa: CASSPDSVQYF; CDR3nt: TGTGCCAGCAGCCCGGATAGCGTGCAGTACTTC
abundance: .; d_gene: TRBD2; j_gene: TRBJ2-3; v_gene: TRBV20-1; CDR3aa: CSARGYPTSGRGRYTDTQYF; CDR3nt: TGCAGTGCTAGGGGCTACCCGACTAGCGGGAGGGGGAGGTACACAGATACGCAGTATTTT
abundance: .; d_gene: .; j_gene: TRBJ2-7; v_gene: TRBV9; CDR3aa: CASSGAPPAYEQYF; CDR3nt: TGTGCCAGCAGCGGGGCACCACCAGCCTACGAGCAGTACTTC
abundance: few; d_gene: .; j_gene: TRBJ1-2; v_gene: TRBV7-3; CDR3aa: CASSLGPGAEGYTF; CDR3nt: TGTGCCAGCAGCCTCGGGCCGGGGGCAGAAGGCTACACCTTC
abundance: .; d_gene: TRBD2; j_gene: TRBJ2-1; v_gene: TRBV3-1; CDR3aa: CASSLPQQREGYNEQFF; CDR3nt: TGTGCCAGCAGCCTTCCCCAGCAGCGGGAGGGTTACAATGAGCAGTTCTTC
abundance: few; d_gene: .; j_gene: TRBJ2-5; v_gene: TRBV5-1; CDR3aa: CASSLYGDMAYQETQYF; CDR3nt: TGCGCCAGCAGCTTGTACGGGGACATGGCGTACCAAGAGACCCAGTACTTC
abundance: .; d_gene: .; j_gene: TRBJ1-2; v_gene: TRBV28; CDR3aa: CASSLNPGLYGYTF; CDR3nt: TGTGCCAGCAGTTTAAACCCGGGGCTCTATGGCTACACCTTC
abundance: few; d_gene: .; j_gene: TRBJ2-5; v_gene: TRBV25-1; CDR3aa: CASSESTEVGTQYF; CDR3nt: TGTGCCAGCAGTGAATCCACAGAGGTAGGGACCCAGTACTTC